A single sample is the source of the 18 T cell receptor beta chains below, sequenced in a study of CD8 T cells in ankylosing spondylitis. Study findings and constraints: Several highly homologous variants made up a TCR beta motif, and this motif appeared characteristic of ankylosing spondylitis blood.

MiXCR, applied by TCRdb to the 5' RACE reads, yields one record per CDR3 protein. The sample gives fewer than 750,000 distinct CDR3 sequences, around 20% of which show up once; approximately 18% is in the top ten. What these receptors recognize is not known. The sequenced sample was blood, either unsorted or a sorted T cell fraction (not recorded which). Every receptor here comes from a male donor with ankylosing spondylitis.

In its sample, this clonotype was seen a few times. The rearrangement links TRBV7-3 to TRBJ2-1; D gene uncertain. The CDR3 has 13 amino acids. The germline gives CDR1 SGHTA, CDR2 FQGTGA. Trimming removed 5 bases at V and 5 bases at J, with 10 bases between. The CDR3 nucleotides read TGTGCCAGCAGCCCCCCAGAAGACAATGAGCAGTTCTTC. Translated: CASSPPEDNEQFF.

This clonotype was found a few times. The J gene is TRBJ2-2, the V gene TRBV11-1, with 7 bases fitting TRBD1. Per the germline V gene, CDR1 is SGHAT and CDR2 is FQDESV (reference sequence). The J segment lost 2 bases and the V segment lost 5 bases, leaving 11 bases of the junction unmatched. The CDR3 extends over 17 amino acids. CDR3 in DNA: TGTGCCAGCAGCCCCCGGGATCACAGGGGAAACACCGGGGAGCTGTTTTTT. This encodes CASSPRDHRGNTGELFF.

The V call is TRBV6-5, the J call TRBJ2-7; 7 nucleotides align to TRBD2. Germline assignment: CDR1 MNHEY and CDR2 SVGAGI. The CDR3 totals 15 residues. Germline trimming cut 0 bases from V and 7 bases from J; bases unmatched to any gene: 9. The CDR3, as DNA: TGTGCCAGCAGTTACTCACTAACGGGAGGAGGAGAGCAGTACTTC. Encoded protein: CASSYSLTGGGEQYF.

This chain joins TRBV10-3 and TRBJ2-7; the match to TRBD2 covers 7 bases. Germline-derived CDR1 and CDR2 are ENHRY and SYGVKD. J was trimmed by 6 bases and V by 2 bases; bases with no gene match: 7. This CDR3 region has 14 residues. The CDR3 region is CAISEGAGVGEQYF. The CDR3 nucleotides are TGTGCCATCAGTGAGGGCGCGGGAGTCGGCGAGCAGTACTTC.

DNA for the CDR3: TGTGCCAGCAGCTTTTGGACAGGCACAGATACGCAGTATTTT. The encoded protein is CASSFWTGTDTQYF. The J gene is TRBJ2-3, the V gene TRBV7-8; a possible D gene is TRBD1 (6 bases). In germline, CDR1 is SGHVS, CDR2 FQNEAQ. This CDR3 has 14 amino acids. Between the trimmed V and J ends, which lost 3 bases and 1 base, there was a span of 8 bases.

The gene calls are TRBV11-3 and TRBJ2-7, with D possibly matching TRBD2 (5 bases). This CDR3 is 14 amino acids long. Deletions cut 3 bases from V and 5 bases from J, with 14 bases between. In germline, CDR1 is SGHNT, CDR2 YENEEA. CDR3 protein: CASSLREDLHEQYF. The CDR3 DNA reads TGTGCCAGCAGCTTGAGGGAAGACCTCCACGAGCAGTACTTC.

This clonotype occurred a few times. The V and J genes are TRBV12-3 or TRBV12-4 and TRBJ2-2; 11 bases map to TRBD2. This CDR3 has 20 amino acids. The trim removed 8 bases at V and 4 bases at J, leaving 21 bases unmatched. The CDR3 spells CASRSLRLAGGPPGTGELFF. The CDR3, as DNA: TGTGCCAGCCGAAGTTTAAGATTAGCGGGGGGGCCCCCTGGCACCGGGGAGCTGTTTTTT.

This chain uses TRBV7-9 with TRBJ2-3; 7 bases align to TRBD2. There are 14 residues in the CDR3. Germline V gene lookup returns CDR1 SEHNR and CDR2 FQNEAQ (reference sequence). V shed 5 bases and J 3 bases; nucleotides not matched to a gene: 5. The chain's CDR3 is CASSLSGNTDTQYF. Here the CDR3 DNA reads TGTGCCAGCAGCCTAAGCGGGAATACAGATACGCAGTATTTT.

CDR3 amino acids: CASSPTDGINTEAFF. The DNA for the CDR3 is TGCGCCAGCAGCCCTACTGACGGTATAAACACTGAAGCTTTCTTT. This chain links TRBV5-1 with TRBJ1-1; D call uncertain. V lost 4 bases and J 2 bases, leaving 15 bases between the germline ends. Germline assignment: CDR1 SGHRS and CDR2 YFSETQ. There are 15 residues in the CDR3.

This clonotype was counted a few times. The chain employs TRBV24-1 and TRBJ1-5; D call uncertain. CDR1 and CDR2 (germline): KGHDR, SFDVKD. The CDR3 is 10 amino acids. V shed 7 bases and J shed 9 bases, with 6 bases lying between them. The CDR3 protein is CATSARPQHF. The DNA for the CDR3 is TGTGCCACCAGCGCTAGGCCCCAGCATTTT.

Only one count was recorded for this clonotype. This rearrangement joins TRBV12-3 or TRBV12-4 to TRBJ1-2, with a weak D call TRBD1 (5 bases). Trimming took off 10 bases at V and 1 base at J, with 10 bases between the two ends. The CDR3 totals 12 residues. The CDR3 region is CAIWGGNYGYTF. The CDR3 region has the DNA TGTGCCATCTGGGGGGGTAACTATGGCTACACCTTC.

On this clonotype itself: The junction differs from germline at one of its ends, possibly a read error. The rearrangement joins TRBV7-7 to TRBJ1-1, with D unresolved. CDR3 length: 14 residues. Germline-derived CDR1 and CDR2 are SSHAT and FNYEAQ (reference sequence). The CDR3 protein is CASSQIYGDTEAFF. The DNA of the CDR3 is TGTGCTAGCAGCCAAATTTACGGTGACACTGAAGCTTTCTTT.

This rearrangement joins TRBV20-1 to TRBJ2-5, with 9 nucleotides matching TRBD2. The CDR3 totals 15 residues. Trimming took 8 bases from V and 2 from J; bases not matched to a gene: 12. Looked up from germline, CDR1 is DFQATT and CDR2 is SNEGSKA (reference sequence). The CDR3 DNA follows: TGCAGTTCCTCCTTTAGCGGGGGCTTACAAGAGACCCAGTACTTC. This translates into CSSSFSGGLQETQYF.

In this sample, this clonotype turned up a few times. CDR3 in amino acids: CASSLGQQDTQYF. CDR3 nucleotide sequence: TGTGCCAGCAGCTTAGGGCAACAAGATACGCAGTATTTT. The chain combines TRBV11-2 with TRBJ2-3; no definite D call. This CDR3 has 13 residues. The V gene's germline CDR1 is SGHAT and CDR2 FQNNGV. Deletions cut 1 base from V and 5 bases from J, with 7 bases between.

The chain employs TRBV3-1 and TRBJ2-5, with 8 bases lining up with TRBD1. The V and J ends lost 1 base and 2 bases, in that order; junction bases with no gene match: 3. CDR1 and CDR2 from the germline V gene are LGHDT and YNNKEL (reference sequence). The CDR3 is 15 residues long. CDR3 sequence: CASSQVWDRQETQYF. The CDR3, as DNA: TGTGCCAGCAGCCAAGTCTGGGACAGGCAAGAGACCCAGTACTTC.

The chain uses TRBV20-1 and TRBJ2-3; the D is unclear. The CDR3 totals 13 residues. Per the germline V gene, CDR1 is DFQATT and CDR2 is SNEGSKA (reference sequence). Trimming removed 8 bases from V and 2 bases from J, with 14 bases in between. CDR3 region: CSSFFRVTDTQYF. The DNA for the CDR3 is TGCAGTTCTTTTTTCCGGGTCACAGATACGCAGTATTTT.

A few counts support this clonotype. CDR3 in DNA: TGCGCCAGCAGCCACCGTAAAGGAGCGGGAGAAGGGACAGATACGCAGTATTTT. Its protein is CASSHRKGAGEGTDTQYF. The V and J genes are TRBV4-1 and TRBJ2-3, with TRBD2 identical over 8 bases. This CDR3 region has 18 residues. V trimming: 3 bases; J trimming: 3 bases; junction bases outside the gene matches: 14. The germline gives CDR1 MGHRA, CDR2 YSYEKL.

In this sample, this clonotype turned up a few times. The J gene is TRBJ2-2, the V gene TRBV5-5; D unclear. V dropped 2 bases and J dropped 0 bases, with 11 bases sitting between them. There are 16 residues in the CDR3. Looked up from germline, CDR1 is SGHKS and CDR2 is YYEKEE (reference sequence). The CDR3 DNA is TGTGCCAGCAGCTTCCCAGGAAACGCGAACACCGGGGAGCTGTTTTTT. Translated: CASSFPGNANTGELFF.